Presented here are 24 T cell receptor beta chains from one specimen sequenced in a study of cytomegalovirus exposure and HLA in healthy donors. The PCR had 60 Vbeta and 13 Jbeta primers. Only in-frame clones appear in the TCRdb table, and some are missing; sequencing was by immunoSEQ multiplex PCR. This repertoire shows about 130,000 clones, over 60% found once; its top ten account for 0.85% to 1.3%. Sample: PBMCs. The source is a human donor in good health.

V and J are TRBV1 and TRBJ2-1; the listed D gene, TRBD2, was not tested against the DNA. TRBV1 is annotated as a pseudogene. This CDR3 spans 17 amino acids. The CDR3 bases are TGCACCAGCAGCCAAGATCTCGCGGGGGAGTCCTACGATGAGCAGTTCTTC. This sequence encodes CTSSQDLAGESYDEQFF.

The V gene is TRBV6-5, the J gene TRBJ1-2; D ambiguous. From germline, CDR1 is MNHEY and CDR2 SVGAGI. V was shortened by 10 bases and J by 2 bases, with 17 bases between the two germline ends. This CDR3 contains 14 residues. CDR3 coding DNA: TGTGCCACCGCGGCGGGGAATCCCAACTATGGCTACACCTTC. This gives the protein CATAAGNPNYGYTF.

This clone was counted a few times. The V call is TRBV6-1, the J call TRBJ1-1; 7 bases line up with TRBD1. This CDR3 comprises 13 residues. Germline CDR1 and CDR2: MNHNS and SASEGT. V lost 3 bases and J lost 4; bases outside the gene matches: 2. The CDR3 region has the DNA TGTGCCAGCAGTGAGACAGGGAGCACTGAAGCTTTCTTT. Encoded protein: CASSETGSTEAFF.

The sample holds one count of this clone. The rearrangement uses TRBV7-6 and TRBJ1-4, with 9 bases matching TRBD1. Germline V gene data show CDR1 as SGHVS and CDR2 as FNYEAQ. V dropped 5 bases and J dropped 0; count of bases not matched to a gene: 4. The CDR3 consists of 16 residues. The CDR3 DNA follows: TGTGCCAGCAGCCGGACAGGGGACGCAACTAATGAAAAACTGTTTTTT. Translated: CASSRTGDATNEKLFF.

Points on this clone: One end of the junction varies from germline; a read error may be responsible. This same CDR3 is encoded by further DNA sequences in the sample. The CDR3 loop is CASSQGTGIGEKLFF. For the CDR3, the DNA is TGTGCCAGCAGCCAAGGGACAGGGATTGGGGAAAAACTGTTTTTT. The rearrangement joins TRBV4-1 to TRBJ1-4, with TRBD1 matching over 9 bases. Germline V CDR1 and CDR2: MGHRA, YSYEKL. The CDR3 spans 15 residues.

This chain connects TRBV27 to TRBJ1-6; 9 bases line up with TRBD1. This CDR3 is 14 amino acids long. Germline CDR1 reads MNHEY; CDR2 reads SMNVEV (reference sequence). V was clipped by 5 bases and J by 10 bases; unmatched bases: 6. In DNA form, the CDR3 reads TGTGCCAGCAGTCTGGACAGGGGCCTCTCACCCCTCCACTTT. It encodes CASSLDRGLSPLHF.

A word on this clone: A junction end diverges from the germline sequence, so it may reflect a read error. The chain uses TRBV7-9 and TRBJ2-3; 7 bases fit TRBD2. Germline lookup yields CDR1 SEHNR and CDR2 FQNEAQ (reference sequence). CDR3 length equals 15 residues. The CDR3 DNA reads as TGTTCCAGCAGCGCTCTAGCGGTTAGCACAGATACGCAGTATTTT. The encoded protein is CSSSALAVSTDTQYF. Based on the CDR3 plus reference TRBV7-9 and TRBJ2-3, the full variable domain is DTGVSQNPRHKITKRGQNVTFRCDPISEHNRLYWYRQTLGQGPEFLTYFQNEAQLEKSRLLSDRFSAERPKGSFSTLEIQRTEQGDSAMYLCSSSALAVSTDTQYFGPGTRLTVL.

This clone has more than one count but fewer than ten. The CDR3 sequence: CARAGQPWNTEAFF. DNA of the CDR3: TGTGCCAGAGCGGGACAGCCCTGGAACACTGAAGCTTTCTTT. This chain uses TRBV5-3 with TRBJ1-1; 7 bases map to TRBD1. TRBV5-3 qualifies as an ORF whose function is uncertain. With V trimmed by 7 bases and J by 1 base, 7 bases remained unmatched. The CDR3 covers 14 residues.

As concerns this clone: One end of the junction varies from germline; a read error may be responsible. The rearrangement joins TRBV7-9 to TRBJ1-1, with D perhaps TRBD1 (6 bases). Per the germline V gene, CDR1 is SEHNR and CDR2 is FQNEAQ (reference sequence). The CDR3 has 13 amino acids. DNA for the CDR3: TGTTCCAGCAGCTCACAGGGAGACACTGAAGCTTTCTTT. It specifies CSSSSQGDTEAFF.

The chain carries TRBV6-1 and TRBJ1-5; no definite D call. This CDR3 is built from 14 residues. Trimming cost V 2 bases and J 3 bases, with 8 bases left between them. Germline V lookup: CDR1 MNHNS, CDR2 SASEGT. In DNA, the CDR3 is TGTGCCAGCAGTGAATGGAGAGACAATCAGCCCCAGCATTTT. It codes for CASSEWRDNQPQHF.

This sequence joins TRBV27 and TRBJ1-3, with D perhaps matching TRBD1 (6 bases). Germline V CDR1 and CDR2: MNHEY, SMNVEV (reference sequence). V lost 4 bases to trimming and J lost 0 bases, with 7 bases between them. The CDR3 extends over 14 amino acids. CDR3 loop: CASSWTASGNTIYF. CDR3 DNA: TGTGCCAGCAGTTGGACAGCCTCTGGAAACACCATATATTTT.

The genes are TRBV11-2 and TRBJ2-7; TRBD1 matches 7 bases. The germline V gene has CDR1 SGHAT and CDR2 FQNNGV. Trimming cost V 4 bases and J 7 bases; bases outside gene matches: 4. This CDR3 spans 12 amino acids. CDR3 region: CASSYRGPEQYF. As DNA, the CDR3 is TGTGCCAGCAGCTATAGGGGGCCTGAGCAGTACTTC.

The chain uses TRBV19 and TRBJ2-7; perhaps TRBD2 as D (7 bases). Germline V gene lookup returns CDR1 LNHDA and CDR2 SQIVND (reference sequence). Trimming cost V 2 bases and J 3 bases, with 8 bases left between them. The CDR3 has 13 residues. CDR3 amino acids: CASSIRGGYEQYF. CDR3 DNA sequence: TGTGCCAGTAGTATAAGGGGGGGCTACGAGCAGTACTTC.

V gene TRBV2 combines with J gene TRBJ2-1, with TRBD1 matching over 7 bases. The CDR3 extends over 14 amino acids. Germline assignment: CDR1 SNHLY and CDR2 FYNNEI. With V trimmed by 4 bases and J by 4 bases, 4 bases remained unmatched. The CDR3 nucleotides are TGTGCCAGCAGTGGTGGCAGGGGGTACAATGAGCAGTTCTTC. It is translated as CASSGGRGYNEQFF.

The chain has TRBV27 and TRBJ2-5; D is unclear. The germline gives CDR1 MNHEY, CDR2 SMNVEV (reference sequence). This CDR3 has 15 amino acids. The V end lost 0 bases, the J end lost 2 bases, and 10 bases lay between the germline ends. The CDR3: CASSLSHYLQETQYF. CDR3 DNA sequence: TGTGCCAGCAGTTTATCGCACTATCTTCAAGAGACCCAGTACTTC.

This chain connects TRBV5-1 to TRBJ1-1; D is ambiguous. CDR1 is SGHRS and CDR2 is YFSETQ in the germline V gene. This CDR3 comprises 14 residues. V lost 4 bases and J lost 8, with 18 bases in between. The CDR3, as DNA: TGCGCCAGCAGCCCCTCCTTTGGGAGCGACGAAGCTTTCTTT. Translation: CASSPSFGSDEAFF.

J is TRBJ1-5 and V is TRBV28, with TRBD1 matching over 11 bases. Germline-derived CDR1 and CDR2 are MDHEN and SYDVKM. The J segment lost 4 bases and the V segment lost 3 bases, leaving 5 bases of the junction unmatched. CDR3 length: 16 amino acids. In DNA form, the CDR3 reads TGTGCCAGCAGTTTCGGGGGACAGGGGGGGAATCAGCCCCAGCATTTT. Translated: CASSFGGQGGNQPQHF. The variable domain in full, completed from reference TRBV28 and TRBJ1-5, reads DVKVTQSSRYLVKRTGEKVFLECVQDMDHENMFWYRQDPGLGLRLIYFSYDVKMKEKGDIPEGYSVSREKKERFSLILESASTNQTSMYLCASSFGGQGGNQPQHFGDGTRLSIL.

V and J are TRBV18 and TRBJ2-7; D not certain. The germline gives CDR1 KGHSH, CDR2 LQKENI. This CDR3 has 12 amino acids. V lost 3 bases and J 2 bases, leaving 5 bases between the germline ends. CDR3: CASSPTAYEQYF. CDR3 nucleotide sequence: TGTGCCAGCTCACCTACAGCCTACGAGCAGTACTTC.

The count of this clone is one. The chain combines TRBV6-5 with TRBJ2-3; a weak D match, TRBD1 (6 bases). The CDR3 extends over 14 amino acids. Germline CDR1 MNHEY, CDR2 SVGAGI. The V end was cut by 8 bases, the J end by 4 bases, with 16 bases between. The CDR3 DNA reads TGTGCCAGCGTCCGGGACACCAATTCAGATACGCAGTATTTT. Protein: CASVRDTNSDTQYF.

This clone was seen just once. CDR3: CASSLGTGTDTQYF. The CDR3 bases are TGCGCCAGCAGCCTAGGGACTGGGACAGATACGCAGTATTTT. The V call is TRBV5-1, the J call TRBJ2-3, with D possibly being TRBD2 (6 bases). V was pared by 4 bases and J by 3 bases, with 12 bases between. Germline V gene sequence: CDR1 SGHRS, CDR2 YFSETQ. The CDR3 is 14 residues long.

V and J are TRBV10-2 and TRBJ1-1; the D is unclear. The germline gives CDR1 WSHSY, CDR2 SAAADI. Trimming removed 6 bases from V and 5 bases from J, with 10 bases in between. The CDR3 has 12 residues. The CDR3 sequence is CASSEVLTEAFF. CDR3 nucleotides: TGCGCCAGCAGCGAGGTCCTAACTGAAGCTTTCTTT.

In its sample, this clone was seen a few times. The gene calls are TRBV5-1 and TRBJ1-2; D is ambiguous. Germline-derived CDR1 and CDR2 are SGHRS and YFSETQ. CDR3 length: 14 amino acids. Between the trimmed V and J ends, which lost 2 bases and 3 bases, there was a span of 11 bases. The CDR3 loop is CASSFTNSYYGYTF. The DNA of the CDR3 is TGCGCCAGCAGCTTTACCAACAGTTACTATGGCTACACCTTC.

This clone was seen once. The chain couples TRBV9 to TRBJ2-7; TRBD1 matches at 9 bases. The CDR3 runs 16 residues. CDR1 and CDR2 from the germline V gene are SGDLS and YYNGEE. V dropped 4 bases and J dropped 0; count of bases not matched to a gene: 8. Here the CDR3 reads CASSTTGGPDSYEQYF. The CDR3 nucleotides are TGTGCCAGCAGCACCACAGGGGGCCCCGACTCCTACGAGCAGTACTTC.

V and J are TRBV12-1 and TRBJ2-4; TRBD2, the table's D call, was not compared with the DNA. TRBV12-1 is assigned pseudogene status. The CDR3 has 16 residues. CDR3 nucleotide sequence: TGTGCCAGCAGCTACGGGATCACAGTAGCCAAAAACATTCAGTACTTC. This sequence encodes CASSYGITVAKNIQYF.